This TCR beta chain was sequenced during a study of cytomegalovirus exposure and HLA in healthy donors (dated by TCRdb to 2016 to 2017). For the wider study: An earlier analysis of some 550 of the donors reported more than 250 Gb of sequence data and 117 million unique TCR beta sequences from some 180 million T cells. An early release that covered some 640 HLA-typed donors contained 250 to 350 gigabases of sequencing data and 80 million or so unique TCR sequences. Of the roughly 400 genotyped donors, less than 85% were placed in the genetic ancestry cluster associated with self-reported Caucasian donors. The study aimed to test whether cataloging public T cell receptors could reveal signatures of past pathogen exposure. The study used immunosequencing to profile the T cell repertoires of hundreds of subjects and linked those repertoires to cytomegalovirus serostatus. A separate validation cohort of over a hundred different subjects was used in addition to the roughly 670-subject first cohort. The study combined high-throughput TCR immunosequencing, statistical association of individual TCRs with disease status, and machine learning to predict cytomegalovirus infection status. A later analysis re-analyzed previously published TCR beta repertoires from 666 donors and added high-resolution HLA genotyping to study TCR occurrence patterns. Rather than using new phenotypic data, the later analysis identified candidate immune exposures from TCR beta sequences and from how often those sequences occurred across donors. An earlier analysis of several hundred of the donors used high-throughput TCR beta sequencing to judge whether each TCR beta V gene segment behaved as functional or pseudogenic. Alongside the repertoire data, information on donor age, sex, ethnicity and CMV serostatus was compiled. Genome-wide SNP genotypes for about 60% of the 666 donors were used in a later genetic analysis, which treated that subset as a discovery cohort. Every repertoire in the discovery cohort had been generated on one and the same sequencing platform. Class I and class II HLA loci were covered by the typing at four-digit resolution. Typing coverage varied by locus: about 620-640 donors for A, B, C, DRB1 and DQB1; approximately 520 for DQA1; over 600 for DPA1; more than 450 for DPB1. Because of strong linkage in the cohort, roughly 5 DR-DQ haplotypes were treated as single units for association and clustering. Among around 400 genotyped donors of the cohort, an average of 235,054 unique TCR beta nucleotide sequences were sequenced per donor, 15% to 20% of them non-productive. Here is what the overall study found, with its caveats: In a later analysis, HLA-associated TCR beta chains showed more clonal expansion and lower generation probabilities than non-associated chains that were equally common. The only immune exposure information available for the cohort was CMV serostatus. The authors suggested that the approach could potentially be extended to other disease states and immunological phenotypes. When HLA alleles, especially DR and DQ, strongly co-occurred, TCR associations were difficult to assign to individual alleles. Because counts were too low, seventeen rarely observed V segments, including chromosome 9 orphons, were excluded from the earlier analysis of 587 of the donors. Roughly uniform sequencing depth across donors was assumed in presence/absence analyses, although this assumption may not hold. A cluster of highly shared sequence variants was judged likely to represent a technical artifact of the sequencing pipeline. In a later genetic analysis, fewer N-insertions in productive TCRs were reported among donors in an Asian-associated ancestry cluster than the 666-donor mean. Correlated functional status among segregating V segments might be attributable to linkage disequilibrium, but an unknown experimental factor could not be ruled out. In the study, around 160 TCR beta chains were listed as associated with cytomegalovirus. Broadly in line with IMGT annotations, most TCR beta V segments showed up in productive rearrangements about 87% or about 30% of the time in an earlier analysis of some 590 of the donors. The cohort was sequenced for TCR beta chains only, and without alpha or paired-chain data the features that could be detected were limited. According to a later analysis, parvovirus B19, influenza, CMV and Epstein-Barr virus appeared linked to several top co-occurrence clusters. In vitro tests confirmed that a few of the cytomegalovirus-associated TCR beta chains recognize cytomegalovirus antigens. A further reported finding was that TCR beta sequences accurately predicted the HLA-A and HLA-B alleles for most subjects in the first cohort. The classifier was reported to diagnose cytomegalovirus status with high specificity and sensitivity in both the original cohort and the validation cohort. The 87-base-pair reads could not distinguish some IMGT-functional V segments, including TRBV6-2 and TRBV6-3, so those segments were excluded. In a later genetic analysis, a missense DCLRE1C variant was associated with V-gene and J-gene trimming of TCR beta chains, and the association was replicated in an independent cohort. Because some donors lacked HLA typing at each locus, the association tests relied only on the typed subset. Most TCR sequences were observed very rarely across donors, whereas some public TCRs were present in many individuals. In a later analysis, most CMV-associated TCR beta chains were found to appear HLA-restricted, with HLA associations seemingly driven largely by CMV exposure. According to a later analysis, TCR association rates differed among HLA loci, with DRB1 alleles showing the most associated TCRs and HLA-C alleles showing the fewest. In a later analysis, some 17,000 TCR beta sequences were associated with specific HLA alleles at a false discovery rate of 0.05.

Note on this clone: The specificity of this receptor is unknown. Within one base of it there is no much larger clone, and no base qualities were kept.

Library construction relied on the immunoSEQ multiplex PCR assay. The multiplex PCR relied on a mix of 60 forward primers for TCR Vbeta segments and 13 reverse primers for TCR Jbeta segments. Amplification of the CDR3 region of rearranged TCR beta genes was performed with a multiplex PCR assay on genomic DNA. Amplified TCR beta libraries were sequenced as 87-base-pair reads on the Illumina HiSeq System. As for how the authors treated the data: In a later analysis, some 80 million unique TCR beta chains were counted across the approximately 640 repertoires, and roughly 9.9 million of these chains were shared by at least two donors. To remove PCR and sequencing errors, raw reads were error-corrected and collapsed into unique sequences using a nearest-neighbor algorithm that merged closely related sequences. V, D and J gene segments were assigned by aligning CDR3 sequences to IMGT reference sequences. For a sequence to be retained, a match of at least six nucleotides to both a V gene segment and a J gene segment was required. A rearrangement was called productive if the CDR3 had no stop codons and remained in frame with V and J, and every other rearrangement was called non-productive. CDR3 was defined according to IMGT convention as the region running from the second conserved V-encoded cysteine to the conserved J-encoded phenylalanine. The earlier analysis of some 540 of the donors excluded any sequence lacking an unambiguous match to a single V gene segment. In an earlier analysis of 500 to 750 of the donors, V segments were called functional above 56.7% productive rearrangements and were called segregating when the between-donor standard deviation exceeded 5%. A statistical classification framework was built for diagnosing cytomegalovirus status from the catalog of TCR beta chain sequences. A later analysis assigned V and J genes by comparing TCR nucleotide sequences with IMGT/GENE-DB human TR gene sequences. The TCRdist pipeline was used in a later analysis to assign CDR3 sequences and most-parsimonious VDJ recombination scenarios. In a later analysis, each TCR beta chain was defined by its CDR3 amino acid sequence together with its V-gene family, and reads lacking a unique V-gene family were excluded. A later analysis removed nearly 600 highly shared, low-generation-probability nucleotide sequences to deal with suspected cross-contamination and a sequencing artifact. In a later analysis, a clonal expansion index was calculated for each public chain from normalized within-repertoire ranks of inferred template counts. In a later analysis, generation probabilities were computed using a VDJ recombination model fitted to out-of-frame rearrangements, and the results were checked against IGoR. In a later analysis, TCR-TCR, TCR-HLA and TCR-CMV co-occurrence was scored with hypergeometric tests, and a repertoire-size bias correction was applied to TCR pairs. False discovery rates were estimated in a later analysis by permuting HLA or CMV assignments 20 times. In a later analysis, co-occurring TCRs were grouped with DBSCAN, and TCRdist sequence similarity was added when clustering was performed within HLA-allele-positive subsets. For co-occurrence clustering, repertoires with fewer than 30,000 or more than 120,000 public chains were excluded, along with about five repertoires with anomalous nucleotide sharing. TCRdb re-hosts the immuneACCESS table, in-frame sequences only. Its copies lack some clones; in the studies checked, an unresolved V gene accounts for under half of them, and the cause for the rest is not known. For V, J and clone size, that table is used; D and trimming come from the DNA. Counted in this sample were about 120,000 clones; 60% to 80% of them appeared once. Under 5% of the sample comes from the top ten.

The cohort consisted of 650 to 850 healthy bone marrow donors. At the time of sampling, every cohort member was nominally healthy, though immune exposures that went unrecorded were likely present. The donor was CMV seronegative and was included in the group of a few hundred seronegative cohort members. Every donor gave a peripheral blood sample, and the peripheral blood mononuclear cells from that sample were used for TCR beta sequencing. Genomic DNA was extracted from the blood cell samples with the Qiagen DNeasy Blood Extraction Kit. Looking up the germline V gene (reference sequence) yields CDR1 LNHDA and CDR2 SQIVND. The junction shows trimming of 8 bases on V and 2 bases on J, and the gene matches do not reach 2 bases of it. Taken from cysteine to phenylalanine, the CDR3 has 13 residues. Just CDR3 DNA is preserved here, 39 bases in frame from base 1.

This sequence was found in a young man in good health and CMV-seronegative. Material for sequencing was PBMCs. The sequence is built from TRBV19 and TRBJ2-2, and TRBD1 aligns with 7 junction nucleotides. The DNA sequence is given as TGTGCCAGTTGGACAGGAAACACCGGGGAGCTGTTTTTT. It encodes CASWTGNTGELFF. When the CDR3 is completed using the reference TRBV19 and TRBJ2-2 genes on either side, the full variable domain is DGGITQSPKYLFRKEGQNVTLSCEQNLNHDAMYWYRQDPGQGLRLIYYSQIVNDFQKGDIAEGYSVSREKKESFPLTVTSAQKNPTAFYLCASWTGNTGELFFGEGSRLTVL.